The clone carrying this T cell receptor (beta chain) occurred a few times. Germline loops: CDR1 GTSNPN, CDR2 SVGIG (reference sequence). The V end was cut by 2 bases, the J end by 8 bases, with 9 bases between. The CDR3 covers 11 residues. Sequencing used immunoSEQ multiplex PCR; TCRdb keeps in-frame clones, though not all of them. The sample carries about 360,000 clones, 86% recorded once. The sample comes from a study of cytomegalovirus exposure and HLA in healthy donors. V is TRBV30 and J is TRBJ1-1; D is possibly TRBD1 (6 bases). The sequencing sample was made of PBMCs. The source is a woman aged 18-29 years in good health and CMV-seronegative. CDR3 loop: CAWSIGTEAFF. The CDR3 bases are TGTGCCTGGAGTATCGGGACAGAAGCTTTCTTT.